The present TCR beta chain was sequenced within a study of vaccination and CD4 T cells after COVID-19. With the Oncomine TCR Beta short-read assay, DNA from cultured CD4+ T cells was sequenced. TCRdb passed the PCR reads through MiXCR, listing each CDR3 protein once. The table lists some 12,000 distinct CDR3 sequences, 20% to 25% of them singletons. CDR1 is KGHDR and CDR2 is SFDVKD in the germline V gene. V trimming: 5 bases; J trimming: 2 bases; junction bases outside the gene matches: 5. The CDR3 runs 15 residues. This clonotype came up a few times. The antigen is unknown. Treatment denoted: roughly 10-day PBMC culture with coronavirus spike peptide pools or control peptides (ViraFEST assay).

The chain employs TRBV24-1 and TRBJ2-1; 7 positions agree with TRBD1. The sequence was obtained from a human donor who received a COVID-19 vaccine. The starting material was CD4+ T cells from blood, cultured in vitro, obtained before SARS-CoV-2 vaccination. Here the CDR3 DNA reads TGTGCCACCAGTGCCCCGACAGGGCCCTACAATGAGCAGTTCTTC. It specifies CATSAPTGPYNEQFF.